This record looks at one T cell receptor (beta chain) sequence and its context. In the authors' workflow: Amplification from reference gene primers served as the basis for estimated nucleated cell counts. Profiled with immunoSEQ multiplex PCR; TCRdb holds only in-frame clones, not every one. The DNA was the basis for D and trimming; V, J and clone size are from that table. In the table there are about 100,000 clones, approximately 87% of which are singletons. This sample stems from a study of blood T cell repertoires in COVID-19. As for the study in general: The United States, Italy and Spain provided the acute and convalescent COVID-19 samples. From T cells, B-cell-depleted T cells, or PBMCs came the material, which was cDNA or gDNA.

Germline CDR1 LGHDT, CDR2 YNNKEL (reference sequence). V shed 4 bases and J 3 bases; nucleotides not matched to a gene: 1. The CDR3 consists of 15 residues. Sequenced sample: peripheral blood. The V gene is TRBV3-1 (or the pseudogene TRBV3-2), the J gene TRBJ2-2; 11 positions match TRBD2. The TCR sequence derives from a human donor in a cohort sampled during active COVID-19. CDR3 in DNA: TGTGCCAGCAGCCCGGGACTAGCGGACACCGGGGAGCTGTTTTTT. Translated: CASSPGLADTGELFF.